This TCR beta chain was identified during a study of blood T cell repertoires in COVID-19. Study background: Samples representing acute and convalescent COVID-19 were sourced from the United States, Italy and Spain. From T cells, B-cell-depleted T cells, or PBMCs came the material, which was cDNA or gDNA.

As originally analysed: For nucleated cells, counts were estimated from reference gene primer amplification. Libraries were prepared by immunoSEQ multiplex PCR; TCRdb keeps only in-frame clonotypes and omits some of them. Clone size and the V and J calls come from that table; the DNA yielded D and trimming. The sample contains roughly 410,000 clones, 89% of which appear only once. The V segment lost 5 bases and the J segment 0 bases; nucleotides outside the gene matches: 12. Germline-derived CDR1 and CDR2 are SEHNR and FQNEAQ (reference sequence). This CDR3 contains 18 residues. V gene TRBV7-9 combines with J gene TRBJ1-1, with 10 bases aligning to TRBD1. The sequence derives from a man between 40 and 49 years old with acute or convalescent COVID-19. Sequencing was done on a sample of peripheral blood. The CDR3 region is CASSPVGTGVGMNTEAFF. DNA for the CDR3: TGTGCCAGCAGCCCAGTAGGGACAGGGGTTGGTATGAACACTGAAGCTTTCTTT. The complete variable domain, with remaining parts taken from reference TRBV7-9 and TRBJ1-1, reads DTGVSQNPRHKITKRGQNVTFRCDPISEHNRLYWYRQTLGQGPEFLTYFQNEAQLEKSRLLSDRFSAERPKGSFSTLEIQRTEQGDSAMYLCASSPVGTGVGMNTEAFFGQGTRLTVV.